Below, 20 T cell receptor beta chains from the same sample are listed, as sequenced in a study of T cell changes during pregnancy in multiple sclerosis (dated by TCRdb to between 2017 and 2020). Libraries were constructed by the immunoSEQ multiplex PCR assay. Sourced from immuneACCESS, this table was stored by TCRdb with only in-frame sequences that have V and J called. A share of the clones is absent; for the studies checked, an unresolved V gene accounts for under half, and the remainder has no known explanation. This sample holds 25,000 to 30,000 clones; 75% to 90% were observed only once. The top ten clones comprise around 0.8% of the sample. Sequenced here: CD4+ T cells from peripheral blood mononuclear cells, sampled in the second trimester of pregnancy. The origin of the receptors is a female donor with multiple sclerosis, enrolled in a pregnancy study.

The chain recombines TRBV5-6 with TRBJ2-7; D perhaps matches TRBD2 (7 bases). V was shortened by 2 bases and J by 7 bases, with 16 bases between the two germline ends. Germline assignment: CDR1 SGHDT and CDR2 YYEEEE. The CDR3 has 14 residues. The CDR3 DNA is TGTGCCAGCAGCTTTGGAGGGGGGGTGGGGGAGCAGTACTTC. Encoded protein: CASSFGGGVGEQYF.

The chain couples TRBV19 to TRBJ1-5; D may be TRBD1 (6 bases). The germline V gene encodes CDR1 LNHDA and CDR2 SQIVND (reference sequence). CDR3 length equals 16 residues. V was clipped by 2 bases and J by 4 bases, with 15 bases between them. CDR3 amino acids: CASSIWLGQGNQPQHF. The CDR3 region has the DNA TGTGCCAGTAGTATATGGCTGGGGCAGGGGAATCAGCCCCAGCATTTT.

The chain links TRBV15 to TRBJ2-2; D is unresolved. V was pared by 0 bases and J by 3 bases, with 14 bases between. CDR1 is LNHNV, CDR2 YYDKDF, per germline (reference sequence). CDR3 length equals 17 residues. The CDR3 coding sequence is TGTGCCACCAGCAGAGACTCCCCGGTCCTATACACCGGGGAGCTGTTTTTT. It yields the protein CATSRDSPVLYTGELFF.

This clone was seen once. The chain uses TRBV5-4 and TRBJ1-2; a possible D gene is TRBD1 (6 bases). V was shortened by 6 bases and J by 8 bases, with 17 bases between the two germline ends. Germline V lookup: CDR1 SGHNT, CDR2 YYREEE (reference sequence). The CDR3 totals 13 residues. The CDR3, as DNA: TGTGCCAGCACCCTGGCGGGGGCCGAGGGCTACACCTTC. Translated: CASTLAGAEGYTF.

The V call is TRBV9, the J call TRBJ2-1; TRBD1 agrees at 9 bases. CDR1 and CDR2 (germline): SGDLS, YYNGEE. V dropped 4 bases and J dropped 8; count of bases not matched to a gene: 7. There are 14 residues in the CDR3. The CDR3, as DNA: TGTGCCAGCAGCATACACAGGGGGCTGGATGAGCAGTTCTTC. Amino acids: CASSIHRGLDEQFF. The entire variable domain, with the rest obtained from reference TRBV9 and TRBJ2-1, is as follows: DSGVTQTPKHLITATGQRVTLRCSPRSGDLSVYWYQQSLDQGLQFLIQYYNGEERAKGNILERFSAQQFPDLHSELNLSSLELGDSALYFCASSIHRGLDEQFFGPGTRLTVL.

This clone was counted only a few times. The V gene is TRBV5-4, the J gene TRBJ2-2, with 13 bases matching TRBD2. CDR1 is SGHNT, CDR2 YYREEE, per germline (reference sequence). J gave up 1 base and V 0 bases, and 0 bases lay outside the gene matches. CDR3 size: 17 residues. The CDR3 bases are TGTGCCAGCAGCTTGGGACTAGCGGGGGGGAACACCGGGGAGCTGTTTTTT. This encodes CASSLGLAGGNTGELFF.

The DNA for the CDR3 is TGTGCCAGCAGCTCCCTCCCCCGGGGCGAGCAGTACTTC. It encodes CASSSLPRGEQYF. This chain links TRBV7-3 with TRBJ2-7; D might be TRBD2 (5 bases). CDR1 is SGHTA, CDR2 FQGTGA, per germline. CDR3 length: 13 residues. V gave up 4 bases and J gave up 6 bases, with 13 bases separating them.

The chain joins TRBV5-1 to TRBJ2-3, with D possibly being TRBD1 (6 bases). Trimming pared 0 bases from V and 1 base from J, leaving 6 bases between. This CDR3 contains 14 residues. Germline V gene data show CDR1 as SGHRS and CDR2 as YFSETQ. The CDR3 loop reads CASSLDRGTDTQYF. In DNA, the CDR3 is TGCGCCAGCAGCTTGGACAGGGGCACAGATACGCAGTATTTT. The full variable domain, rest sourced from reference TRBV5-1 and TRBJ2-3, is KAGVTQTPRYLIKTRGQQVTLSCSPISGHRSVSWYQQTPGQGLQFLFEYFSETQRNKGNFPGRFSGRQFSNSRSEMNVSTLELGDSALYLCASSLDRGTDTQYFGPGTRLTVL.

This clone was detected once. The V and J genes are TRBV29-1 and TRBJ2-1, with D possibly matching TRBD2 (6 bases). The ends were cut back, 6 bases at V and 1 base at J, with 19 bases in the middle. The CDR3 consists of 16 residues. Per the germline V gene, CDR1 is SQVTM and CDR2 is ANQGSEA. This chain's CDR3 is CSVPQWGVGSYNEQFF. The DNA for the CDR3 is TGCAGCGTGCCCCAGTGGGGGGTCGGGTCCTACAATGAGCAGTTCTTC.

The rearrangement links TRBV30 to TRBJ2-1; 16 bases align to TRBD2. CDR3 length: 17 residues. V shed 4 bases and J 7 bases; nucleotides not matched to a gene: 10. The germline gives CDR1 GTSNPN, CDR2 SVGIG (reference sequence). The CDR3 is CAWTQRGTSGGANEQFF. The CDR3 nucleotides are TGTGCCTGGACTCAGCGAGGGACTAGCGGGGGGGCGAATGAGCAGTTCTTC. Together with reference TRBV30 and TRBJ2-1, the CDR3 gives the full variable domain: SQTIHQWPATLVQPVGSPLSLECTVEGTSNPNLYWYRQAAGRGLQLLFYSVGIGQISSEVPQNLSASRPQDRQFILSSKKLLLSDSGFYLCAWTQRGTSGGANEQFFGPGTRLTVL.

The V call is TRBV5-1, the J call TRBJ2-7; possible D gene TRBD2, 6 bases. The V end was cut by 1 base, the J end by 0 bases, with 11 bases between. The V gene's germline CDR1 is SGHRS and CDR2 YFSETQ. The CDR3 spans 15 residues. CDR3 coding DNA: TGCGCCAGCAGCTTGACGGGACTCCGCTCCTACGAGCAGTACTTC. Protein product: CASSLTGLRSYEQYF.

CDR3 in amino acids: CASWDRGATNTEAFF. DNA of the CDR3: TGTGCCAGTTGGGACAGGGGTGCCACGAACACTGAAGCTTTCTTT. The V gene is TRBV19, the J gene TRBJ1-1, with 10 bases matching TRBD1. The V segment lost 8 bases and the J segment 1 base; nucleotides outside the gene matches: 7. The CDR3 runs to 15 residues. The germline V gene has CDR1 LNHDA and CDR2 SQIVND (reference sequence).

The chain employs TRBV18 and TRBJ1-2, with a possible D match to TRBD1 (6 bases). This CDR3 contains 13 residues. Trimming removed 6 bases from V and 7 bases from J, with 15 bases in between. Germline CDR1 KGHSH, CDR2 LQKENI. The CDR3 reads CASSLPGGPGYTF. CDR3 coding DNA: TGTGCCAGCTCCTTACCGGGGGGCCCTGGCTACACCTTC.

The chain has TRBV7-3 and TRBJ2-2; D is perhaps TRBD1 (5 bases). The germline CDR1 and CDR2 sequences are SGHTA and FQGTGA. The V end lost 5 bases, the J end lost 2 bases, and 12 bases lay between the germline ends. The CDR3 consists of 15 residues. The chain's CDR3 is CASSRGRENTGELFF. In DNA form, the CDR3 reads TGTGCCAGCAGCCGAGGCAGGGAAAACACCGGGGAGCTGTTTTTT.

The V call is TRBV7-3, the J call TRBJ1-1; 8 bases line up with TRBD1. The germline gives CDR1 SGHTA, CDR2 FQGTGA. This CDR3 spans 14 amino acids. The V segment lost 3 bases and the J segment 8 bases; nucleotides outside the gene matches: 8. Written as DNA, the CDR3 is TGTGCCAGCAGCTTGAACAGGGGGGTCGGGGAAGCTTTCTTT. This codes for CASSLNRGVGEAFF.

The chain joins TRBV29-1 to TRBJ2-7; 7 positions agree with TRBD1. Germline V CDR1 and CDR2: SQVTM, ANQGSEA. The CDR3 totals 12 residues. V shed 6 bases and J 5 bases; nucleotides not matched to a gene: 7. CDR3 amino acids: CSVQKTGDEQYF. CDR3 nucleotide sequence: TGCAGCGTCCAAAAAACAGGGGACGAGCAGTACTTC.

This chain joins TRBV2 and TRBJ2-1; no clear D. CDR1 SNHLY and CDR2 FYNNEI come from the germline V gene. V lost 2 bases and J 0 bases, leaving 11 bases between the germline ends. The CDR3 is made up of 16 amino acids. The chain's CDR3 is CASSERSAVSYNEQFF. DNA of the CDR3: TGTGCCAGCAGTGAAAGGAGTGCGGTCTCCTACAATGAGCAGTTCTTC.

CDR3 amino acids: CASSAPGRGRAGELFF. In DNA, the CDR3 is TGTGCCAGCAGTGCACCCGGTCGAGGGAGGGCCGGGGAGCTGTTTTTT. The genes are TRBV6-1 and TRBJ2-2, with 7 bases that match TRBD2. CDR3 length: 16 residues. With V trimmed by 4 bases and J by 6 bases, 11 bases remained unmatched. CDR1 MNHNS and CDR2 SASEGT come from the germline V gene.

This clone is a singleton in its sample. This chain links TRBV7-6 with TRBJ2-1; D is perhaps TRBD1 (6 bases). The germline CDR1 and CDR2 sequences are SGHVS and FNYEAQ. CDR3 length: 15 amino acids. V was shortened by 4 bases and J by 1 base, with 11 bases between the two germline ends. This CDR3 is CASSSGTPSYNEQFF. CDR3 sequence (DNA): TGTGCCAGCAGCTCCGGGACACCTTCCTACAATGAGCAGTTCTTC.

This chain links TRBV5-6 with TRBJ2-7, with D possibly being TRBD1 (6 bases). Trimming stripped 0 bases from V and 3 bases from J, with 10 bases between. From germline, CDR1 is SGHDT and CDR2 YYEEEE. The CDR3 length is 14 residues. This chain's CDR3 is CASSLGGHRYEQYF. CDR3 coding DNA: TGTGCCAGCAGCTTGGGGGGACACCGCTACGAGCAGTACTTC.